This TCR beta chain derives from a study of blood T cell repertoires in COVID-19. Study-level background: The United States, Italy and Spain provided the acute and convalescent COVID-19 samples. T cells, B-cell-depleted T cells, or PBMCs supplied cDNA or gDNA.

Original methodology: By means of reference gene primer amplification, nucleated cell counts were estimated. The method was immunoSEQ multiplex PCR; TCRdb's version includes in-frame clones alone and lacks a portion of them. V, J and clone size derive from that table, while D and trimming were established from the DNA sequence. The sample holds around 330,000 clones, approximately 89% seen once. Seattle patients were enrolled during active infection and followed longitudinally. The CDR3 has 13 residues. Between the trimmed V and J ends, which lost 5 bases and 6 bases, there was a span of 13 bases. This receptor was obtained from a young woman with COVID-19, enrolled during active disease. The rearrangement uses TRBV12-3 or TRBV12-4 and TRBJ1-2, with D tentatively TRBD1 (6 bases). Sequences were obtained from peripheral blood. CDR3 sequence reads: CASSPSGVDGYTF. CDR3 DNA sequence: TGTGCCAGCAGTCCCTCAGGGGTTGATGGCTACACCTTC.